This is a list of T cell receptor beta chains from one sample in a study of shared clonotypes between healthy human individuals. Clones were read by immunoSEQ multiplex PCR, and TCRdb kept only the in-frame ones, dropping some. Here the sample spans some 2 million clones, 95% being singletons. The sample was naive CD4+ T cells sorted from blood. The source is a young man in good health. Each CDR3 is given with its conserved first and last residue.

TRBJ2-1 | TRBV18 | CASSPPSAGGLNEQFF
TRBJ1-6 | TRBV18 | CASSSGQGSSPLHF
TRBJ2-2 | TRBV6-1 | CASGGQGTGELFF
TRBJ1-1 | TRBV7-2 | CASSLGHGNTEAFF
TRBJ2-3 | TRBV11-3 | CASSLDSGSSDTQYF
TRBJ1-2 | TRBV19 | CASSTRDSYYGYTF
TRBJ1-5 | TRBV28 | CASSLRGSGNQPQHF
TRBJ2-5 | TRBV2 | CASSAGGGETQYF
TRBJ1-5 | TRBV18 | CASSPRQGEPQHF
TRBJ2-7 | TRBV10-1 | CASSDKGRSSYEQYF
TRBJ1-5 | TRBV28 | CASRAGEGARQPQHF
TRBJ1-1 | TRBV7-2 | CASSTLGTEAFF
TRBJ1-5 | TRBV6-5 | CASSRDRDQPQHF
TRBJ2-2 | TRBV5-1 | CASSPDRGNTGELFF
TRBJ1-5 | TRBV5-1 | CASSLAGDGSQPQHF
TRBJ2-1 | TRBV7-2 | CASSLTPISDPFF
TRBJ2-4 | TRBV6-5 | CASSYRVGLAKNIQYF
TRBJ1-1 | TRBV5-8 | CASSPRPRTEAFF
TRBJ2-5 | TRBV7-2 | CASSGGGLMQETQYF
TRBJ2-2 | TRBV7-9 | CASSFYGGQGTGELFF
TRBJ2-3 | TRBV30 | CAHDRGGTDTQYF
TRBJ1-5 | TRBV6-6 | CASSYSEGQPQHF
TRBJ1-5 | TRBV28 | CASSSIGQVNDQPQHF
TRBJ2-1 | TRBV9 | CASSVNGGTNNEQFF
TRBJ2-7 | TRBV29-1 | CSVTPGTGIYEQYF
TRBJ1-2 | TRBV7-2 | CASSRRGNYGYTF
TRBJ2-2 | TRBV10-3 | CAISVRADTGELFF
TRBJ2-3 | TRBV30 | CAWNSGQGPTDTQYF
TRBJ2-7 | TRBV2 | CASRGDSVREQYF
TRBJ1-4 | TRBV5-1 | CASSPTTGDNEKLFF
TRBJ2-5 | TRBV15 | CATSRQLAGVETQYF
TRBJ2-4 | TRBV5-1 | CASGWTRGNIQYF
TRBJ2-5 | TRBV6-4 | CASISPQGGVQETQYF
TRBJ2-5 | TRBV14 | CASSQSRPSGETQYF
TRBJ1-2 | TRBV5-4 | CASSAPGTLNYGYTF
TRBJ1-1 | TRBV29-1 | CSVHPTGQGYIMNTEAFF
TRBJ1-1 | TRBV12-5 | CASSLRPLNTEAFF
TRBJ2-1 | TRBV6-1 | CASSERTLANEQFF
TRBJ2-2 | TRBV6-1 | CASRARQNTGELFF
TRBJ1-5 | TRBV18 | CASSETVLQPQHF
TRBJ2-3 | TRBV30 | CASYTAGGTQYF
TRBJ2-2 | TRBV2 | CASKYSGGEPGELFF
TRBJ1-6 | TRBV6-6 | CASSSTQTYNSPLHF
TRBJ2-3 | TRBV6-6 | CASSYPSMGAADTQYF
TRBJ2-3 | TRBV11-3 | CASSLGGKSDTQYF
TRBJ2-2 | TRBV2 | CASSEQGANTGELFF
TRBJ2-3 | TRBV11-2 | CASSPRTGASTDTQYF
TRBJ1-4 | TRBV2 | CASRDRTAGNEKLFF
TRBJ2-7 | TRBV10-3 | CAISASSYEQYF
TRBJ1-1 | TRBV4-1 | CASSQDRALTEAFF
TRBJ2-3 | TRBV5-1 | CASSLGVSPQITQYF
TRBJ2-7 | TRBV19 | CASSISLTGVLGEQYF
TRBJ1-3 | TRBV5-5 | CASSLDGGGNTIYF
TRBJ1-2 | TRBV19 | CASSIPSPSLYGYTF
TRBJ1-5 | TRBV30 | CAWSQGVDQPQHF